These 21 T cell receptor beta chains were all obtained from the same sample, sequenced in a study of T cell clonality in common variable immunodeficiency. The assay was immunoSEQ multiplex PCR, and TCRdb's table has in-frame clones only and misses some. This record lists about 35,000 clones, none seen once only, and the top ten clones contain roughly 3%. The sequenced sample was peripheral blood mononuclear cells. The receptor set was obtained from a person between 18 and 75 years old in good health.

For this clone: The DNA ends 3 residues before the CDR3 does, and the rest of the CDR3 is filled in from the germline J gene. The gene calls are TRBV6-1 and TRBJ1-4; 7 nucleotides agree with TRBD1. This CDR3 has 15 amino acids. Germline CDR1 is MNHNS and CDR2 is SASEGT. V trimming: 6 bases; J trimming: 7 bases; junction bases outside the gene matches: 11. CDR3 DNA (partial): TGTGCCAGCAGGGAAAACAGGGGAGGGGGTGAAAAA. Protein: CASRENRGGGEK. The complete CDR3 sequence is CASRENRGGGEKLFF.

This clone has ten or more counts. The read ends 3 residues early relative to the CDR3; the germline J gene fills the gap. The chain carries TRBV14 and TRBJ1-2, with D tentatively TRBD1 (6 bases). The V end lost 4 bases, the J end lost 5 bases, and 14 bases lay between the germline ends. Germline V gene data show CDR1 as SGHDN and CDR2 as FVKESK. The CDR3 runs 14 residues. CDR3 bases read: TGTGCCAGCAGCCTAACCGTGGACAGATATGGC. Translation gives CASSLTVDRYG. In full, the CDR3 reads CASSLTVDRYGYTF.

This clone was detected ten times or more. Read data end 3 residues before the CDR3 end; the end is taken from the germline J gene. The chain uses TRBV19 and TRBJ2-5, with D tentatively TRBD1 (5 bases). The V gene's germline CDR1 is LNHDA and CDR2 SQIVND (reference sequence). V lost 5 bases, J lost 2 bases, and 9 bases lay in between. The CDR3 loop spans 13 amino acids. This CDR3 is CASSVTGQETQYF. Partial CDR3 DNA: TGTGCCAGTAGTGTAACAGGTCAAGAGACC.

This clone was observed at least ten times. The read comes to an end 3 residues before the CDR3 does, leaving the germline J gene to fill in the end. The chain couples TRBV23-1 to TRBJ2-2; D is possibly TRBD1 (7 bases). TRBV23-1 is known as an ORF, though its function is uncertain. The CDR3 runs 12 residues. V lost 8 bases and J lost 7, with 11 bases in between. CDR3 DNA, as far as it was read: TGCGCCAGCGGAGGGACAGTCGGGGAG. This sequence encodes CASGGTVGE. The full-length CDR3 reads as CASGGTVGELFF.

A note on this clone: The read comes to an end 3 residues before the CDR3 does, leaving the germline J gene to fill in the end. The chain carries TRBV5-8 and TRBJ2-5; D may be TRBD2 (6 bases). This CDR3 comprises 15 residues. Germline-derived CDR1 and CDR2 are SGHTS and YDEGEE. V was clipped by 2 bases and J by 5 bases, with 16 bases between them. The CDR3 protein is CASSFGGYEGETQYF. The sequenced CDR3 bases are TGTGCCAGCAGCTTCGGGGGATACGAGGGCGAGACC.

This clone appeared a few times. The read stops 3 residues short of the end of the CDR3; the missing end is completed from the germline J gene. This sequence joins TRBV7-6 and TRBJ2-1, with 10 positions matching TRBD2. The CDR3 spans 15 residues. Germline-derived CDR1 and CDR2 are SGHVS and FNYEAQ. After removal of 1 base from V and 9 bases from J, the junction contained 6 bases not matched to a gene. The covered CDR3 bases are TGTGCCAGCAGCTTAGAGGCTAGCGGGAGTTTTGAG. This encodes CASSLEASGSFE. The full CDR3 reads CASSLEASGSFEQFF.

This clone appeared many times. CDR3 DNA, as far as it was read: TGCGCCAGCAGCATCCCTCCCGGCCCAGCCACAGATACC. Protein product: CASSIPPGPATDT. The entire CDR3 protein reads CASSIPPGPATDTYTF. This sequence joins TRBV5-1 and TRBJ1-2; D is unclear. Read data end 3 residues before the CDR3 end; the end is taken from the germline J gene. The CDR3 has 16 residues. The V gene's germline CDR1 is SGHRS and CDR2 YFSETQ.

This clone occurred many times. The read ends 3 residues shy of where the CDR3 ends; the end is completed using the germline J gene. This sample includes further DNA sequences coding for the same CDR3. V is TRBV18 and J is TRBJ1-3; D is undetermined. V shed 6 bases and J shed 0 bases, with 15 bases lying between them. This CDR3 comprises 16 residues. Germline CDR1 and CDR2: KGHSH and LQKENI. CDR3 DNA, as far as it was read: TGTGCCAGCTCGCCGTCGACAATTACCTCTGGAAACACC. This codes for CASSPSTITSGNT. The whole CDR3 sequence reads CASSPSTITSGNTIYF.

This clone was counted ten times or more. With the read ending 3 residues before the CDR3 end, the germline J gene is used to fill in that end. The gene calls are TRBV13 and TRBJ2-1; 12 bases map to TRBD2. Unmatched junction bases numbered 16, after V lost 0 bases and J lost 1 base. The CDR3 loop spans 22 amino acids. Germline assignment: CDR1 PRHDT and CDR2 FYEKMQ (reference sequence). The CDR3 loop reads CASSLGGGMWTSGIGSYNEQFF. CDR3 DNA (partial): TGTGCCAGCAGCTTAGGGGGGGGGATGTGGACTAGCGGGATAGGGTCCTACAATGAG.

This clone was detected ten times or more. The observed sequence ends 3 residues before the CDR3 terminus, with the missing tail filled in from the germline J gene. The rearrangement links TRBV29-1 to TRBJ1-1, with D possibly being TRBD1 (6 bases). Germline values: CDR1 SQVTM, CDR2 ANQGSEA. V was cut by 5 bases and J by 5 bases, with 15 bases left in between. The CDR3 has 13 amino acids. The sequenced CDR3 bases are TGCAGCGTTAACCGGGGGGGGCGGACTGAA. As protein: CSVNRGGRTE. The CDR3 in full is CSVNRGGRTEAFF.

This clone was recorded many times. The read ends 3 residues early relative to the CDR3; the germline J gene fills the gap. The chain uses TRBV18 and TRBJ1-1, with 9 bases matching TRBD1. The trim removed 8 bases at V and 4 bases at J, leaving 5 bases unmatched. The germline CDR1 and CDR2 sequences are KGHSH and LQKENI. This CDR3 has 13 amino acids. The CDR3 region is CASTIQGATEAFF. CDR3 DNA, as far as it was read: TGTGCCAGCACAATACAGGGGGCCACTGAA.

This clone was detected many times. The DNA ends 3 residues before the CDR3 does, and the rest of the CDR3 is filled in from the germline J gene. The chain links TRBV20-1 to TRBJ2-1; 12 nucleotides agree with TRBD2. CDR3 length equals 15 residues. The germline gives CDR1 DFQATT, CDR2 SNEGSKA (reference sequence). V was clipped by 5 bases and J by 2 bases; unmatched bases: 4. The CDR3: CSASLAGGTYNEQFF. CDR3 DNA (partial): TGCAGTGCTTCGCTAGCGGGAGGGACCTACAATGAG.

The table lists this clone with many counts. Read data end 3 residues before the CDR3 end; the end is taken from the germline J gene. The chain uses TRBV19 and TRBJ1-2; a weak D match, TRBD1 (6 bases). There are 13 residues in the CDR3. Trimming removed 7 bases from V and 0 bases from J, with 9 bases in between. Germline CDR1 is LNHDA and CDR2 is SQIVND (reference sequence). The CDR3 bases that were read are TGTGCCAGTACCCCAGGGGCTAACTATGGC. This translates into CASTPGANYG. The complete CDR3 sequence is CASTPGANYGYTF.

This clone was picked up many times. The read finishes 3 residues shy of the CDR3 end, and the germline J gene is used to complete it. The chain joins TRBV7-2 to TRBJ2-7; D call uncertain. The CDR3 consists of 11 residues. Trimming stripped 2 bases from V and 6 bases from J, with 5 bases between. Germline V lookup: CDR1 SGHTA, CDR2 FQGNSA. CDR3 residues: CASSLSSEQYF. The sequenced part of the CDR3 DNA is TGTGCCAGCAGCTTATCGTCCGAG.

This clone was observed a handful of times. CDR3 residues: CASSGGTGGDTQYF. CDR3 DNA (partial): TGTGCCAGCTCAGGGGGGACTGGCGGAGATACG. The J gene is TRBJ2-3, the V gene TRBV18; possibly TRBD2 for D (6 bases). From the germline J gene comes the end of the CDR3, since the read stops 3 residues before it. CDR1 and CDR2 (germline): KGHSH, LQKENI. The length of the CDR3 is 14 residues. V gave up 5 bases and J gave up 5 bases, with 14 bases separating them.

This clone appeared many times. Coverage ceases 3 residues before the CDR3 finishes, and the germline J gene fills in the end. The chain is built from TRBV24-1 and TRBJ2-3; 7 bases are a match to TRBD2. V gave up 5 bases and J gave up 4 bases; unmatched junction bases: 2. CDR3 length: 13 residues. Germline values: CDR1 KGHDR, CDR2 SFDVKD. The CDR3: CATSGGGADTQYF. The DNA read from the CDR3 is TGTGCCACCAGTGGGGGAGGGGCAGATACG.

Turning to this clone: The CDR3 end is not reached by the read, which stops 3 residues before it; the germline J gene fills it in. The genes are TRBV19 and TRBJ1-2; D remains unclear. This CDR3 is built from 13 residues. Looked up from germline, CDR1 is LNHDA and CDR2 is SQIVND (reference sequence). Here the CDR3 reads CASSIGETYDYTF. Incomplete CDR3 DNA: TGTGCCAGTAGTATCGGGGAAACCTACGAC.

This clone appeared many times. The CDR3 extends 3 residues past the end of the read, so its final part is completed from the germline J gene. The J gene is TRBJ1-4, the V gene TRBV19, with a tentative D call TRBD1 (5 bases). Germline V gives CDR1 LNHDA, CDR2 SQIVND (reference sequence). Trimming stripped 3 bases from V and 0 bases from J, with 8 bases between. The CDR3 extends over 15 amino acids. The CDR3 is CASSMQGTTNEKLFF. The DNA read from the CDR3 is TGTGCCAGTAGTATGCAGGGCACAACTAATGAAAAA.

This clone was picked up many times. The read is 3 residues too short to cover the CDR3 end, so that end is filled in from the germline J gene. This chain uses TRBV20-1 with TRBJ2-7; D is unresolved. V was clipped by 4 bases and J by 4 bases, with 8 bases between them. The CDR3 contains 11 residues. Per germline, CDR1 DFQATT and CDR2 SNEGSKA (reference sequence). The part of the CDR3 DNA that was read is TGCAGTGCTATCGTAGGGTACGAG. Amino acid sequence: CSAIVGYE. From start to end, the CDR3 is CSAIVGYEQYF.

This clone was detected ten times or more. The CDR3 goes on 3 residues after the read ends, and that part is filled in from the germline J gene. The V call is TRBV18, the J call TRBJ2-2, with TRBD2 matching over 8 bases. This CDR3 is built from 19 residues. V trimming: 5 bases; J trimming: 4 bases; junction bases outside the gene matches: 18. The germline gives CDR1 KGHSH, CDR2 LQKENI. The CDR3 reads CASSSTRGLEIRGTGELFF. The part of the CDR3 DNA that was read is TGTGCCAGCTCATCTACTCGGGGACTAGAGATTCGGGGCACCGGGGAG.

At least ten counts were recorded for this clone. Read data end 3 residues before the CDR3 end; the end is taken from the germline J gene. V usage is TRBV9 and J usage is TRBJ2-1, with TRBD2 as a possible D gene (6 bases). Looked up from germline, CDR1 is SGDLS and CDR2 is YYNGEE. Trimming pared 3 bases from V and 8 bases from J, leaving 12 bases between. The CDR3 covers 13 residues. CDR3 loop: CASSASRRDEQFF. Incomplete CDR3 DNA: TGTGCCAGCAGCGCTTCCCGGAGGGATGAG.